A single T cell receptor (beta chain) is shown here with its context. Its antigen is as yet unknown. The assay was immunoSEQ multiplex PCR, and TCRdb's table has in-frame clones only and misses some. The sample data list 30,000 to 35,000 clones. The data belong to a study of T cells in women clearing cervical HPV infection. The overall study: Only a few women had HLA typing results available.

The study's findings and limits: CIN3+ cases had significantly higher TCR repertoire richness than controls, but evenness did not differ. A classifier using richness and V gene abundances reached an AUC of approximately 0.79.

The source is a woman aged 18 to 75 with a cervical HPV16 infection that either progressed to CIN3+ or cleared (not recorded which). Sample: blood buffy coat.

CDR3 amino acids: CASSPRGGQAYEQYF. The CDR3 DNA, read in part, is TGTGCCAGTAGTCCGCGGGGGGGACAGGCTTACGAG. The rearrangement uses TRBV19 and TRBJ2-7; perhaps TRBD2 as D (9 bases). Read coverage stops 3 residues before the CDR3 terminus; the germline J gene supplies the remainder. V dropped 5 bases and J dropped 4 bases, with 18 bases sitting between them. The CDR3 length is 15 residues. Germline CDR1 and CDR2: LNHDA and SQIVND (reference sequence).